This T cell receptor (beta chain) was sequenced for a study of cytomegalovirus exposure and HLA in healthy donors. It was with 60 Vbeta and 13 Jbeta primers that the PCR ran. Profiled with immunoSEQ multiplex PCR; TCRdb holds only in-frame clones, not every one. The sample has 150,000 to 200,000 clones, approximately 80% seen once; the top ten hold less than 6%. Details on this clone: Its target is not known.

The study's findings and limits: Later analysis revealed greater clonal expansion in HLA-associated TCR beta chains than in equally common others.

V lost 4 bases to trimming and J lost 3 bases; unmatched junction nucleotides: 4. The CDR3 consists of 14 residues. Germline CDR1 and CDR2: MNHEY and SMNVEV (reference sequence). The genes are TRBV27 and TRBJ2-7; 9 bases are a match to TRBD2. The origin of this receptor is a woman in her twenties or thirties in good health and CMV-seropositive. The sequenced sample was PBMCs. CDR3 DNA: TGTGCCAGCAGTTGGGCGGGGGGGTACTACGAGCAGTACTTC. Encoded protein: CASSWAGGYYEQYF.